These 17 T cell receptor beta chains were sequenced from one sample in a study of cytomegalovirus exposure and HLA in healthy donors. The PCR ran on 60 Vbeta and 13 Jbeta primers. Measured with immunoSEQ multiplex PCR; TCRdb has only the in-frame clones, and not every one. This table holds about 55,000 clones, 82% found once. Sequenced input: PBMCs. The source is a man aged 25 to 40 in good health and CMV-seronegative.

The CDR3 region has the DNA TGTGCCAGTCGGAGGACTAGCGGCGTTCGAGAGACCCAGTACTTC. Protein: CASRRTSGVRETQYF. V and J are TRBV19 and TRBJ2-5, with TRBD2 identical over 10 bases. The CDR3 loop spans 15 amino acids. Trimming took 8 bases from V and 4 from J; bases not matched to a gene: 10. Germline lookup yields CDR1 LNHDA and CDR2 SQIVND (reference sequence). The entire variable domain, with the rest obtained from reference TRBV19 and TRBJ2-5, is as follows: DGGITQSPKYLFRKEGQNVTLSCEQNLNHDAMYWYRQDPGQGLRLIYYSQIVNDFQKGDIAEGYSVSREKKESFPLTVTSAQKNPTAFYLCASRRTSGVRETQYFGPGTRLLVL.

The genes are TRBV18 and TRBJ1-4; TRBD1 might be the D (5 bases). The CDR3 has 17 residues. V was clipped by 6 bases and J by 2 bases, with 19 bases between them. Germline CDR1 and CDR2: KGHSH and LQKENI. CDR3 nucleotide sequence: TGTGCCAGCTCCCTACGGGCAGGGAGGTGGACTAATGAAAAACTGTTTTTT. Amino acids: CASSLRAGRWTNEKLFF.

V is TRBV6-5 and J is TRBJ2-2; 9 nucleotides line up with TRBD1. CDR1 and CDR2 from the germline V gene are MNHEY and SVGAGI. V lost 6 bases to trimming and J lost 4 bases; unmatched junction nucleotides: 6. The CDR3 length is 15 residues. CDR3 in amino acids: CASRLTGGATGELFF. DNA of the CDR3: TGTGCCAGCAGACTTACAGGGGGCGCCACCGGGGAGCTGTTTTTT.

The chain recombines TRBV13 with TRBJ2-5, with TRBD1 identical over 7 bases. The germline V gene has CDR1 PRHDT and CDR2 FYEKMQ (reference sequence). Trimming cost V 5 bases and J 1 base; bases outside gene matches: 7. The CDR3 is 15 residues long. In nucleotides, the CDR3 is TGTGCCAGCAGCCCCCACCGGGACAGCCAAGAGACCCAGTACTTC. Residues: CASSPHRDSQETQYF.

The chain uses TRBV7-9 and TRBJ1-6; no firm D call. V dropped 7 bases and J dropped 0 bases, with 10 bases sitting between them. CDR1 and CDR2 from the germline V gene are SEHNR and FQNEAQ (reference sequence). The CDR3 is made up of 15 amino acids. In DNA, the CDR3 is TGTGCCAGCACAAGCGGGAGCTCCTATAATTCACCCCTCCACTTT. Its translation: CASTSGSSYNSPLHF.

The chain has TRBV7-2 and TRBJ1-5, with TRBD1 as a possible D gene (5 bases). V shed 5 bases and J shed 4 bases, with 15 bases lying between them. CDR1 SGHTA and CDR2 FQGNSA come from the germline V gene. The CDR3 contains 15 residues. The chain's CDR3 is CASSLLGAENQPQHF. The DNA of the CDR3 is TGTGCCAGCAGCCTCCTTGGGGCCGAAAATCAGCCCCAGCATTTT.

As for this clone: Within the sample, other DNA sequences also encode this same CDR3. The CDR3 loop is CASSPGQGQAYGYTF. Here the CDR3 DNA reads TGTGCCAGCTCACCTGGCCAGGGACAGGCCTATGGCTACACCTTC. The rearrangement joins TRBV18 to TRBJ1-2; TRBD1 matches at 8 bases. Trimming removed 3 bases from V and 4 bases from J; junction bases left unmatched: 7. This CDR3 is built from 15 residues. CDR1 is KGHSH and CDR2 is LQKENI in the germline V gene.

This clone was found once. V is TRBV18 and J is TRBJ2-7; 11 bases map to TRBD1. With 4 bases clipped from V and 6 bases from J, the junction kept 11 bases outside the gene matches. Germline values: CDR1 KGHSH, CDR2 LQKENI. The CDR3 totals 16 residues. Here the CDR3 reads CASSLNDGTGGGEQYF. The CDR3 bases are TGTGCCAGCTCACTGAATGACGGGACAGGGGGAGGCGAGCAGTACTTC.

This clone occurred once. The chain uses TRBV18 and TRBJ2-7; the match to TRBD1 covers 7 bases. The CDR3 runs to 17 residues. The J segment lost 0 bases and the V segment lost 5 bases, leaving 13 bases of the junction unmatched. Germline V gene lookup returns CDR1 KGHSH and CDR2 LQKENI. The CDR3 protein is CASSFPRTGRTSYEQYF. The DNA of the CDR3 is TGTGCCAGCTCATTTCCGAGGACAGGCCGAACCTCCTACGAGCAGTACTTC.

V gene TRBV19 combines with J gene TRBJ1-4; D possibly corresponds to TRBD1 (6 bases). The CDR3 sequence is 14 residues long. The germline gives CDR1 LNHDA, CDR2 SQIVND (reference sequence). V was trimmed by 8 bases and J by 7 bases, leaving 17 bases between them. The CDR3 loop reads CASGIRGGREKLFF. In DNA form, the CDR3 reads TGTGCCAGTGGGATTCGGGGGGGGCGTGAAAAACTGTTTTTT.

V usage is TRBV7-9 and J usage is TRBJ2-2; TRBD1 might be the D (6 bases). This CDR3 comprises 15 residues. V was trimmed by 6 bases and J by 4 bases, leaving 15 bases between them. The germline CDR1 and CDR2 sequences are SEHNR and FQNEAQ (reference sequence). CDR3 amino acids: CASRSVGALTGELFF. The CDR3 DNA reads TGTGCCAGCAGGTCGGTGGGGGCTCTCACCGGGGAGCTGTTTTTT.

CDR3 bases: TGTGCCAGCAGTTACGCATCACCACTCCCTAACGAGCAGTACTTC. Its translation is CASSYASPLPNEQYF. The chain links TRBV6-5 to TRBJ2-7, with D unresolved. This CDR3 has 15 amino acids. The V end was cut by 2 bases, the J end by 5 bases, with 16 bases between. Germline V lookup: CDR1 MNHEY, CDR2 SVGAGI.

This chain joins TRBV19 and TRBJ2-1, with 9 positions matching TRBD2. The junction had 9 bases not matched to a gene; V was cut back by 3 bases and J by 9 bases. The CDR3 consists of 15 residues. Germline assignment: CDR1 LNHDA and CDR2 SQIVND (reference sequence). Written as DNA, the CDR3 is TGTGCCAGTAGTATTGGCGCGGGAGGGATTGGTGAGCAGTTCTTC. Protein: CASSIGAGGIGEQFF.

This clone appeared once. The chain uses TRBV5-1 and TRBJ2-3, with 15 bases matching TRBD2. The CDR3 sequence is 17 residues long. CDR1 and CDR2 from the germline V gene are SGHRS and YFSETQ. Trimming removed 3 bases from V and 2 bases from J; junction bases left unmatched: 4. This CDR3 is CASSSWTSGGATDTQYF. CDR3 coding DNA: TGCGCCAGCAGCTCGTGGACTAGCGGGGGGGCCACAGATACGCAGTATTTT.

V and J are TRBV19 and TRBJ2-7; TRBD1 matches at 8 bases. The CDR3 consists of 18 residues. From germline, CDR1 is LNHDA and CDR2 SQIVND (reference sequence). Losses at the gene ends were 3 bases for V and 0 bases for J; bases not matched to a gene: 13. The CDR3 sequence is CASSILGQGAGGSYEQYF. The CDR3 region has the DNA TGTGCCAGTAGTATTCTCGGCCAGGGGGCTGGGGGCTCCTACGAGCAGTACTTC.

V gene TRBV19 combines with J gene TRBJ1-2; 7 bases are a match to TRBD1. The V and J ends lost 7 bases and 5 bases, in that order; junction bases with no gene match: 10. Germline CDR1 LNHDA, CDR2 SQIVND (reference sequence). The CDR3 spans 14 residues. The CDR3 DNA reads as TGTGCCAGTACCCGACAGGGCGGTGGATATGGCTACACCTTC. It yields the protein CASTRQGGGYGYTF. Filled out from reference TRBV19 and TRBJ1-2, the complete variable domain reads DGGITQSPKYLFRKEGQNVTLSCEQNLNHDAMYWYRQDPGQGLRLIYYSQIVNDFQKGDIAEGYSVSREKKESFPLTVTSAQKNPTAFYLCASTRQGGGYGYTFGSGTRLTVV.

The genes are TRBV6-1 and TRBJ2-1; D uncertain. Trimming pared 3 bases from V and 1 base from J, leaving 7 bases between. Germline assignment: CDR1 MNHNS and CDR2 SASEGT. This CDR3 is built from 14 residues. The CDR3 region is CASSDGGSYNEQFF. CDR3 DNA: TGTGCCAGCAGTGACGGCGGATCCTACAATGAGCAGTTCTTC.